This T cell receptor beta chain was profiled in a study of CD8 T cells in ankylosing spondylitis (dated by TCRdb to between 2016 and 2019). For the study in its entirety: T cell receptor beta repertoires were profiled in healthy donors and ankylosing spondylitis patients so that disease-linked TCR variants could be found. In total, the full study cohort was made up of 85 to 140 healthy donors and about two dozen ankylosing spondylitis patients. Peripheral blood was sampled, and synovial fluid was additionally collected from ankylosing spondylitis patients. Summary of the overall study and its limitations: In peripheral blood, the disease-linked clones were found at relatively low frequencies and had a CD8+ phenotype. Some TCR beta motif variants had previously been reported in synovial fluid and blood of reactive arthritis patients, which suggested common disease-initiation mechanisms. A TCR beta motif made up of eight or nine highly homologous amino acid variants appeared to be characteristic of blood from ankylosing spondylitis patients. The disease-linked clones were reported as significantly enriched in matched synovial fluid samples from ankylosing spondylitis patients.

The CDR3 numbers 13 residues from cysteine through phenylalanine. Only CDR3 DNA remains: 39 bases, in frame from the first base. CDR1 and CDR2, per the germline V gene, are SGHTA and FQGNSA. V is reduced by 4 bases and J by 5 bases, leaving a spacing of 12 bases between them. This clonotype was detected a few times. Its specific antigen is unknown. Per-base quality was not reported, and no clone a single base away is much larger than it. The sequencer listed for this sample is Illumina HiSeq 2500. Quantitative 5'-RACE with molecular barcodes was the method used to prepare the TCR beta libraries. On the authors' methods: To identify disease-linked TCR variants, a new computational method was used, one built on a probabilistic model of VDJ rearrangement. The raw public reads went through TCRdb reprocessing: fastp at Q25, MiXCR clone calling, in-frame beta chains kept. Entries are consolidated by CDR3 protein sequence, retaining the most common genes and DNA. These V and J calls originate from TCRdb's pipeline instead of the authors' own analysis. The sample table records some 800,000 distinct CDR3 sequences; roughly 12% of these occur just once. The biggest ten clones account for roughly 0.51% of the sample.

The V and J segments used are TRBV7-2 and TRBJ2-7; the D gene is possibly TRBD2, with 6 bases matching. The sequence came from a male donor with ankylosing spondylitis. Sequenced input: blood, either unsorted or a sorted T cell fraction (not recorded which). For the CDR3, the sequence is CASSWGGGDEQYF. The DNA sequence reads TGTGCCAGCAGCTGGGGAGGCGGGGACGAGCAGTACTTC.